This entry is about one TCR beta chain. The entry originates in a study of control samples from healthy donors and cancer patients. Sequenced by immunoSEQ multiplex PCR; TCRdb stores in-frame clones only, minus some. There are roughly 190,000 clones in the sample, with around 2% held by the top ten. The source of this sequence is a woman aged 25-40 years in good health. The sample comprised blood.

CDR3: CASIWHNEQFF. In DNA, the CDR3 is TGTGCCAGCATTTGGCACAATGAGCAGTTCTTC. This chain links TRBV13 with TRBJ2-1; D gene ambiguous. Trimming stripped 7 bases from V and 5 bases from J, with 6 bases between. The germline gives CDR1 PRHDT, CDR2 FYEKMQ (reference sequence). This CDR3 contains 11 residues.